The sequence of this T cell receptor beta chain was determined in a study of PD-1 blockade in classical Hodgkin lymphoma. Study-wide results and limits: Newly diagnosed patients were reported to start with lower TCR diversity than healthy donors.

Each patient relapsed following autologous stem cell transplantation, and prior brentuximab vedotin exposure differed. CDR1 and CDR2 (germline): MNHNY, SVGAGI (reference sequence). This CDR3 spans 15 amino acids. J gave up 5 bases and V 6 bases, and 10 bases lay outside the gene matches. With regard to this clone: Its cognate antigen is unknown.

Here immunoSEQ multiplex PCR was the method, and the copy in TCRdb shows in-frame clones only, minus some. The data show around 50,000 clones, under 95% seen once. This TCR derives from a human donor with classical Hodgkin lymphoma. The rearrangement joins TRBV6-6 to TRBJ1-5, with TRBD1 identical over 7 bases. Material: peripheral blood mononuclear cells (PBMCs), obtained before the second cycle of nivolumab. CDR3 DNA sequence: TGTGCCAGCAGATCGAGGAACAGGGGCGATCAGCCCCAGCATTTT. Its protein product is CASRSRNRGDQPQHF.